This T cell receptor (beta chain) originates from a study of blood T cell repertoires in COVID-19. Recovery among Cohort 3 donors was established by two negative PCRs, clearance, or symptom resolution. Sequencing was performed with immunoSEQ multiplex PCR; in TCRdb, only in-frame clones are kept and a portion is missing. The sample yields around 310,000 clones, around 89% seen once. In this sample, this clone turned up a few times. In germline, CDR1 is MNHEY, CDR2 SVGAGI. V gave up 4 bases and J gave up 6 bases; unmatched junction bases: 8. The CDR3 has 15 amino acids. The sequencing sample was made of PBMCs or T cells enriched from blood (not recorded which). The receptor's source is a woman in her thirties or forties who had recovered from COVID-19. The chain joins TRBV6-5 to TRBJ2-2; 7 bases are a match to TRBD1. The CDR3 DNA reads as TGTGCCAGCAGTTCAGGGCAGGGGGAACCCGGGGAGCTGTTTTTT. The encoded protein is CASSSGQGEPGELFF.